Listed here is a single TCR beta chain. Its specificity is unknown. The sample is drawn from a study of T cell responses to AZD1222 COVID-19 vaccine. Regarding the study as a whole: Unmutated variant regions reportedly attract nearly half of all spike-specific TCRs. White British people made up most donors, females outnumbered males, and clonal diversity was possibly underestimated. Breadth and depth of Spike-specific TCRs rose after two AZD1222 doses.

Repertoires were generated with immunoSEQ multiplex PCR, while TCRdb's copy carries only in-frame clones and drops some. The table records some 170,000 clones, 85% to 90% of them present only once. The sample consisted of peripheral blood, taken 28 days after the second dose of the MenACWY control vaccine. The sequence came from an adult who received the MenACWY meningococcal vaccine as a control.

CDR3 coding DNA: TGTGCCAGCAGTACAGGGGGTAGAGACACCATATATTTT. This encodes CASSTGGRDTIYF. The chain uses TRBV6-5 and TRBJ1-3, with TRBD1 identical over 8 bases. The V and J ends lost 5 bases and 8 bases, in that order; junction bases with no gene match: 5. Germline CDR1 reads MNHEY; CDR2 reads SVGAGI. The CDR3 runs to 13 residues.